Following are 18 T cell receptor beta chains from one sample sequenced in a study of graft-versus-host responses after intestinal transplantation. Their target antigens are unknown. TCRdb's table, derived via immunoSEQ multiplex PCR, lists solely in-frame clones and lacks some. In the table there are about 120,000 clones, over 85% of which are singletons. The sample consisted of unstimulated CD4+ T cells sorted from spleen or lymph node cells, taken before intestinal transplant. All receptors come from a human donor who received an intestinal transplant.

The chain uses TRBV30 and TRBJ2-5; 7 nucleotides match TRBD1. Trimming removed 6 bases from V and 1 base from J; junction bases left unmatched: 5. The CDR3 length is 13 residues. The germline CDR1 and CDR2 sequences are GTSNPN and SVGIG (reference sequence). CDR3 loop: CACIRTGQETQYF. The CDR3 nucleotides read TGTGCCTGCATCCGGACAGGCCAAGAGACCCAGTACTTC.

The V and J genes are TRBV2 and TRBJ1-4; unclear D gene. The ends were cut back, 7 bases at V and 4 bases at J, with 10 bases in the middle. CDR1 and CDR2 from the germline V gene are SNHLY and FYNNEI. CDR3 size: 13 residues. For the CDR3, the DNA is TGTGCCAGCAATAGTGATTATAATGAAAAACTGTTTTTT. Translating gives CASNSDYNEKLFF.

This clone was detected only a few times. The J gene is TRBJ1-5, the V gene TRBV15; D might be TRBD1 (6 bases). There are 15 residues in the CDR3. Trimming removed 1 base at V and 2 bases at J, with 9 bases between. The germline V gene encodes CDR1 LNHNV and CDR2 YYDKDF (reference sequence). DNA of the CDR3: TGTGCCACCAGCAGAGGCAGGGGTGGCAATCAGCCCCAGCATTTT. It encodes CATSRGRGGNQPQHF. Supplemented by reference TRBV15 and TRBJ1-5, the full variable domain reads DAMVIQNPRYQVTQFGKPVTLSCSQTLNHNVMYWYQQKSSQAPKLLFHYYDKDFNNEADTPDNFQSRRPNTSFCFLDIRSPGLGDTAMYLCATSRGRGGNQPQHFGDGTRLSIL.

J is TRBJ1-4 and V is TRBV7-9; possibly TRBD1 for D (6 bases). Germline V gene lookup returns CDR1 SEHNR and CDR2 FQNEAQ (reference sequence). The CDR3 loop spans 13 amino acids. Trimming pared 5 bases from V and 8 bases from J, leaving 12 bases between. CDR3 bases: TGTGCCAGCAGCCCATGGGACAACGAAAAACTGTTTTTT. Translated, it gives CASSPWDNEKLFF.

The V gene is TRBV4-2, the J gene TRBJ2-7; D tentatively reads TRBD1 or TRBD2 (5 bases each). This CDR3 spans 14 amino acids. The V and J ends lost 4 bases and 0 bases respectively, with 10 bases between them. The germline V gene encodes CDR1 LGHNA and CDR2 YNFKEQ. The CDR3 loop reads CASSPRGGSYEQYF. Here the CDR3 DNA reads TGTGCCAGCAGCCCTCGGGGCGGCTCCTACGAGCAGTACTTC.

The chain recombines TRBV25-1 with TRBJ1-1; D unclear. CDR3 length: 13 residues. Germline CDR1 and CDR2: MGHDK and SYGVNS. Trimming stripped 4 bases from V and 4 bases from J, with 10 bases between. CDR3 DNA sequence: TGTGCCAGCAGTGTCCCCGGTGGCACTGAAGCTTTCTTT. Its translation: CASSVPGGTEAFF.

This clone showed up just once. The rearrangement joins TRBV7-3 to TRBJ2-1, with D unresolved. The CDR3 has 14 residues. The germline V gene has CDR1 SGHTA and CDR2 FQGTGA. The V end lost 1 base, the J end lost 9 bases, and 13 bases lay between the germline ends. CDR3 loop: CASSLRTPSPEQFF. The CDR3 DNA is TGTGCCAGCAGCTTAAGGACCCCGAGTCCTGAGCAGTTCTTC.

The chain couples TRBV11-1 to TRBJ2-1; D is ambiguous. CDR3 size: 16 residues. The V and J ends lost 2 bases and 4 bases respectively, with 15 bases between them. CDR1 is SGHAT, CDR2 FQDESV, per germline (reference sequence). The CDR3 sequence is CASSLNLLSLYNEQFF. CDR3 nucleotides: TGTGCCAGCAGCTTAAACCTTCTAAGTCTTTACAATGAGCAGTTCTTC. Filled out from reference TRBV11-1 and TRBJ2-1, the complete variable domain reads EAEVAQSPRYKITEKSQAVAFWCDPISGHATLYWYRQILGQGPELLVQFQDESVVDDSQLPKDRFSAERLKGVDSTLKIQPAELGDSAMYLCASSLNLLSLYNEQFFGPGTRLTVL.

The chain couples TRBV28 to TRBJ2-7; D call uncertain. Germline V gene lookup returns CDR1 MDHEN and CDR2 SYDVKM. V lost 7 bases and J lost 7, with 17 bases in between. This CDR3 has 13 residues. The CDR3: CASTPPDLYEQYF. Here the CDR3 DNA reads TGTGCCAGCACCCCCCCGGACCTCTATGAGCAGTACTTC.

DNA of the CDR3: TGTGCCACCAGCACCAGGGGGGTCTCCTACGAGCAGTACTTC. Translated: CATSTRGVSYEQYF. This chain links TRBV15 with TRBJ2-7; possibly TRBD1 for D (7 bases). Looked up from germline, CDR1 is LNHNV and CDR2 is YYDKDF (reference sequence). The CDR3 length is 14 residues. The V gene lost 4 bases and the J gene lost 0 bases, with 10 bases spanning the gap.

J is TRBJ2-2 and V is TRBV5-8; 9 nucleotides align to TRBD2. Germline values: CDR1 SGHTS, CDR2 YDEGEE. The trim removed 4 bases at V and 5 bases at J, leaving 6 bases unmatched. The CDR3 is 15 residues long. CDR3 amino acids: CASSPGLAGTGELFF. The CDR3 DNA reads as TGTGCCAGCAGCCCGGGACTAGCCGGAACCGGGGAGCTGTTTTTT.

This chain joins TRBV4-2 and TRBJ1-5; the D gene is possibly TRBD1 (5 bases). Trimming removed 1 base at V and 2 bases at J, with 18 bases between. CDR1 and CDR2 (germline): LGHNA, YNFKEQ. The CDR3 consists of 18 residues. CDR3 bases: TGTGCCAGCAGCCAAGTTAAGTTAACAGGCGGGGGCAATCAGCCCCAGCATTTT. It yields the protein CASSQVKLTGGGNQPQHF.

The CDR3 region is CASSGRNSPLHF. CDR3 DNA: TGTGCCAGCAGTGGAAGAAATTCACCCCTCCACTTT. The chain has TRBV25-1 and TRBJ1-6; D is unclear. The CDR3 sequence is 12 residues long. The V end lost 4 bases, the J end lost 7 bases, and 5 bases lay between the germline ends. Germline lookup yields CDR1 MGHDK and CDR2 SYGVNS.

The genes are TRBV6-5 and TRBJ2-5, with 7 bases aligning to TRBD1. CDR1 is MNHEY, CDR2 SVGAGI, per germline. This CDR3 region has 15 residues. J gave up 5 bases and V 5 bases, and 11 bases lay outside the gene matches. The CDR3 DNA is TGTGCCAGCAGTACTCAACGGGCCAGGGGGGAGACCCAGTACTTC. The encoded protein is CASSTQRARGETQYF.

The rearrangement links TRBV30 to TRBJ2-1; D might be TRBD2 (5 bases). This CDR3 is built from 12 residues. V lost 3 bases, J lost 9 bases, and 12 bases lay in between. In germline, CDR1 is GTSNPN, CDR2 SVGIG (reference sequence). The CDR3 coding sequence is TGTGCCTGGAGCAGAGGGTTAAGTGAGCAGTTCTTC. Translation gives CAWSRGLSEQFF.

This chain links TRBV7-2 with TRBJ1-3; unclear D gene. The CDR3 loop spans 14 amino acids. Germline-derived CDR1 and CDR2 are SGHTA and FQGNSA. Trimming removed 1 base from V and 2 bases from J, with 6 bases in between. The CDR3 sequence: CASSLGGPGNTIYF. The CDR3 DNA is TGTGCCAGCAGCTTAGGGGGTCCTGGAAACACCATATATTTT.

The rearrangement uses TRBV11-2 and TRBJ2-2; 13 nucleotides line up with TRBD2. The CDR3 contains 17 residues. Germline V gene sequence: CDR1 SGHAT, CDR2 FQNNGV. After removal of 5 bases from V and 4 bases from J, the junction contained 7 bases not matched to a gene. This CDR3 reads CASSLLAGGRSTGELFF. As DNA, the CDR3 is TGTGCCAGCAGCCTACTAGCGGGAGGGCGTAGCACCGGGGAGCTGTTTTTT.

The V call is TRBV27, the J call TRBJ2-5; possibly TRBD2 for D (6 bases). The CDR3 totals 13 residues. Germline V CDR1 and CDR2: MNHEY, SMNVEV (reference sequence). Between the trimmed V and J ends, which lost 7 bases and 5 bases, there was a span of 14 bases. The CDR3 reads CASTGGVAETQYF. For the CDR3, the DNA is TGTGCCAGCACCGGGGGTGTGGCGGAGACCCAGTACTTC.